This TCR beta chain is from a study of T cell responses to AZD1222 COVID-19 vaccine. Notes on the study in general: Recipients of two AZD1222 doses showed rising Spike-specific TCR breadth and depth. The donor group comprised mostly white British people and more females; the analysis possibly underestimated clonal diversity. Reports say nearly half of spike-specific TCRs go after unmutated variant regions.

Repertoires were generated with immunoSEQ multiplex PCR, while TCRdb's copy carries only in-frame clones and drops some. The repertoire includes under 20,000 clones, 80% to 85% of them detected once, and 12% to 15% sits in the top ten. This clone has just a few counts. The target antigen is unknown. The CDR3 is made up of 13 amino acids. V dropped 7 bases and J dropped 6 bases, with 16 bases sitting between them. In germline, CDR1 is MDHEN, CDR2 SYDVKM. The source material was peripheral blood, sampled 28 days after the second AZD1222 dose. This TCR was recovered from an adult who received the AZD1222 COVID-19 vaccine. The chain employs TRBV28 and TRBJ2-7, with D unresolved. CDR3 sequence: CASTPGLSTEQYF. CDR3 nucleotides: TGTGCCAGCACCCCCGGTCTGTCTACCGAGCAGTACTTC.